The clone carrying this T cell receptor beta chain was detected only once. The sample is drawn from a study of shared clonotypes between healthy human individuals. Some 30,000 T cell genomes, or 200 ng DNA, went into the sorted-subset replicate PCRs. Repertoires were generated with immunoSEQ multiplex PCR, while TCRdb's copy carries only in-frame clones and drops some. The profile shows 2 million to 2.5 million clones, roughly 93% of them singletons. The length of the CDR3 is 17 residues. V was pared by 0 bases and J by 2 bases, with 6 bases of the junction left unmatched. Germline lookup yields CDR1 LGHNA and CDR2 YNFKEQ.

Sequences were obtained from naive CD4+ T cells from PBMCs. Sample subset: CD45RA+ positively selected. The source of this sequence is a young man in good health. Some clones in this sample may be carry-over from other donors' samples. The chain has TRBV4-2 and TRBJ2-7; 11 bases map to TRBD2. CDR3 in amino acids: CASSQDRLAGSPYEQYF. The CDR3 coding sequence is TGTGCCAGCAGCCAAGATCGACTAGCGGGATCCCCCTACGAGCAGTACTTC.